The present T cell receptor beta chain was sequenced within a study of glioma-infiltrating T cells after dendritic cell vaccination. About the study: Samples are from glioblastoma patients in Phase I and II dendritic cell vaccine trials. Three intradermal dendritic cell vaccine injections were given every two weeks.

The CDR3 sequence is 15 residues long. With V trimmed by 4 bases and J by 7 bases, 7 bases remained unmatched. Germline V gene data show CDR1 as SGHRS and CDR2 as YFSETQ. The time point is: after dendritic cell vaccination, including at tumor progression/relapse. The primer mix had 60 V beta and 13 J beta primers. The repertoire was sequenced with immunoSEQ multiplex PCR; TCRdb's copy has only in-frame clones and lacks some. This sample carries tens of thousands of clones, around 86% of them seen once, and the ten largest clones take 2% to 2.5%. Note on this clone: The target antigen is unknown.

Broader study findings: Only a small number of patients had complete blood and tumor samples.

This material consisted of blood, taken after dendritic cell vaccination. The chain joins TRBV5-1 to TRBJ1-6; 8 bases line up with TRBD1. The receptor was isolated from a human donor with glioblastoma. The CDR3 bases are TGCGCCAGCAGCGGGACAGGCGGACCGAATTCACCCCTCCACTTT. Its translation is CASSGTGGPNSPLHF. Full variable domain (remainder filled in from reference TRBV5-1 and TRBJ1-6): KAGVTQTPRYLIKTRGQQVTLSCSPISGHRSVSWYQQTPGQGLQFLFEYFSETQRNKGNFPGRFSGRQFSNSRSEMNVSTLELGDSALYLCASSGTGGPNSPLHFGNGTRLTVT.